This paragraph reports one T cell receptor beta chain. Germline and junction disagree at one end, which may indicate a read error. These data originate in a study of blood T cell repertoires in COVID-19. Looking at the study overall: The analysed material was cDNA or gDNA that came from T cells, B-cell-depleted T cells, or PBMCs.

Profiling relied on immunoSEQ multiplex PCR, and the TCRdb table lists in-frame clones only, not all of them. The data show 200,000 to 250,000 clones, 70% to 90% seen once. Study members were between about 18 and 100 years old and lived in 20 to 30 US regions. Cohorts were determined from participant-reported clinical history. Germline V gene data show CDR1 as LNHDA and CDR2 as SQIVND (reference sequence). The CDR3 covers 15 residues. The TCR originated in a man aged 25-40 years who had recovered from COVID-19. This sequence joins TRBV19 and TRBJ2-6; D ambiguous. Sample: PBMCs or T cells enriched from blood (not recorded which). The CDR3 is CASSISSSGANVLTF. The CDR3 DNA reads as TGTGCTAGTAGTATATCGAGCTCTGGGGCCAACGTCCTGACTTTC.